This T cell receptor beta chain was sequenced during a study of blood T cell repertoires in COVID-19. Across the study: The United States, Italy and Spain were the sources of the acute and convalescent COVID-19 samples. The cDNA or gDNA used as material had been derived from T cells, B-cell-depleted T cells, or PBMCs.

Methods used by the authors: Cell counts per sample came from amplifying reference gene primers. Sequenced by immunoSEQ multiplex PCR; TCRdb stores in-frame clones only, minus some. V and J calls and clone size are as listed in that table; D and trimming were resolved from the DNA. The profile shows under 95,000 clones, around 85% of them singletons. Seattle researchers signed up patients amid active infection and tracked them longitudinally. The source of this sequence is a woman aged 80 or over with COVID-19, enrolled during active disease. Sequences were obtained from peripheral blood.

CDR3 nucleotide sequence: TGTGCCAGCAGCAAAGAACAGGGCGGACGCAATGAGCAGTTCTTC. It is translated as CASSKEQGGRNEQFF. The chain joins TRBV21-1 to TRBJ2-1; no DNA check was done on the table's D call, TRBD1. TRBV21-1 is given as a pseudogene. This CDR3 is 15 amino acids long.